The clone carrying this T cell receptor beta chain was counted only a few times. Its cognate antigen is unknown. Germline assignment: CDR1 SGHKS and CDR2 YYEKEE (reference sequence). The length of the CDR3 is 13 residues. V lost 1 base to trimming and J lost 5 bases, with 7 bases between them. Sequencing was performed with immunoSEQ multiplex PCR; in TCRdb, only in-frame clones are kept and a portion is missing. The table has under 85,000 clones, around nine tenths seen once. The data stem from a study of T cell responses to AZD1222 COVID-19 vaccine. Study observations and caveats: The breadth and depth of Spike-specific TCRs increased once two AZD1222 doses had been given.

The starting material was peripheral blood, obtained 28 days after the second AZD1222 dose. This sequence was found in an adult who received the AZD1222 COVID-19 vaccine. The genes are TRBV5-5 and TRBJ1-5; D call uncertain. The CDR3 sequence: CASSLSSDQPQHF. The CDR3, as DNA: TGTGCCAGCAGCTTGTCGAGTGATCAGCCCCAGCATTTT.